One and the same sample provided the 20 T cell receptor beta chains below, sequenced in a study of blood T cell repertoires in COVID-19. Method: immunoSEQ multiplex PCR; TCRdb's copy keeps in-frame clones and lacks some. Of under 130,000 clones listed, 70% to 90% were seen once; the top ten hold under 4%. Sequencing was done on a sample of peripheral blood. These receptors were obtained from a man in his forties or fifties in a cohort sampled during active COVID-19.

CDR3 loop: CASSWETRQPQHF. The CDR3 nucleotides read TGTGCCAGCAGTTGGGAGACACGTCAGCCCCAGCATTTT. V gene TRBV6-5 combines with J gene TRBJ1-5; D remains ambiguous. Germline V gene lookup returns CDR1 MNHEY and CDR2 SVGAGI. V was trimmed by 4 bases and J by 6 bases, leaving 10 bases between them. The CDR3 is 13 amino acids.

This chain's CDR3 is CASSQELLGGINTEAFF. CDR3 nucleotides: TGTGCCAGCAGCCAAGAATTATTAGGGGGAATAAACACTGAAGCTTTCTTT. The V call is TRBV3-1 (or the pseudogene TRBV3-2), the J call TRBJ1-1; perhaps TRBD1 as D (6 bases). Germline CDR1 and CDR2: LGHDT and YNNKEL (reference sequence). The CDR3 length is 17 residues. V was cut by 0 bases and J by 2 bases, with 16 bases left in between.

The chain joins TRBV5-1 to TRBJ1-6; 7 positions agree with TRBD1. The CDR3 covers 14 residues. J lost 7 bases, V lost 4 bases, and 5 bases had no gene match. Germline CDR1 and CDR2: SGHRS and YFSETQ. The CDR3 bases are TGCGCCAGCAGCGCCGGGACAGAAAATTCACCCCTCCACTTT. This sequence encodes CASSAGTENSPLHF.

This clone appeared once. The CDR3 nucleotides read TGTGCCAGCGGTAGAGGGGGGGACACAGATACGCAGTATTTT. This gives the protein CASGRGGDTDTQYF. The chain links TRBV7-2 to TRBJ2-3; the D gene is possibly TRBD2 (7 bases). Trimming removed 8 bases at V and 2 bases at J, with 14 bases between. The germline V gene has CDR1 SGHTA and CDR2 FQGNSA. This CDR3 contains 14 residues. Filled out from reference TRBV7-2 and TRBJ2-3, the complete variable domain reads GAGVSQSPSNKVTEKGKDVELRCDPISGHTALYWYRQSLGQGLEFLIYFQGNSAPDKSGLPSDRFSAERTGGSVSTLTIQRTQQEDSAVYLCASGRGGDTDTQYFGPGTRLTVL.

V is TRBV28 and J is TRBJ2-7; D gene ambiguous. The CDR3 covers 16 residues. Trimming took off 0 bases at V and 2 bases at J, with 14 bases between the two ends. Germline V gives CDR1 MDHEN, CDR2 SYDVKM. CDR3 DNA sequence: TGTGCCAGCAGTTTATGCGCAGAACCAATACCCTACGAGCAGTACGTC. It translates to CASSLCAEPIPYEQYV.

This clone was recorded only once. The chain is built from TRBV28 and TRBJ1-1; D possibly corresponds to TRBD1 (5 bases). Germline assignment: CDR1 MDHEN and CDR2 SYDVKM. V was pared by 8 bases and J by 3 bases, with 13 bases between. The CDR3 is made up of 13 amino acids. The CDR3 coding sequence is TGTGCCAGCTGTCAGAAAGGGGACACTGAAGCTTTCTTT. Amino acids: CASCQKGDTEAFF.

V is TRBV6-5 and J is TRBJ1-5, with a possible D match to TRBD1 (5 bases). The CDR3 loop spans 15 amino acids. Germline V gene sequence: CDR1 MNHEY, CDR2 SVGAGI. With 0 bases removed from V and 3 bases from J, the gap between germline ends came to 9 bases. The CDR3 is CASSYSSGFNQPQHF. CDR3 DNA sequence: TGTGCCAGCAGTTACTCTTCAGGGTTCAATCAGCCCCAGCATTTT.

The chain joins TRBV4-3 to TRBJ2-7; D is perhaps TRBD1 (6 bases). CDR3 size: 13 residues. V lost 1 base to trimming and J lost 6 bases, with 10 bases between them. Per germline, CDR1 LGHNA and CDR2 YSLEER. The CDR3 spells CASSQATGPEQYF. The DNA of the CDR3 is TGCGCCAGCAGCCAAGCCACAGGGCCCGAGCAGTACTTC.

The rearrangement links TRBV11-2 to TRBJ2-2; D gene ambiguous. This CDR3 is built from 12 residues. Trimming removed 2 bases from V and 6 bases from J, with 4 bases in between. Germline V CDR1 and CDR2: SGHAT, FQNNGV. CDR3 residues: CASSLLSGELFF. The DNA of the CDR3 is TGTGCCAGCAGCTTACTATCCGGGGAGCTGTTTTTT.

The chain uses TRBV7-9 and TRBJ1-1; D not certain. The CDR3 sequence is 13 residues long. Trimming left V 5 bases short and J 0 bases short, with 7 bases between. Germline values: CDR1 SEHNR, CDR2 FQNEAQ (reference sequence). CDR3 DNA sequence: TGTGCCAGCAGCACAACACTGAACACTGAAGCTTTCTTT. Its translation is CASSTTLNTEAFF.

The chain joins TRBV28 to TRBJ1-2, with D perhaps TRBD1 (5 bases). The V end lost 3 bases, the J end lost 8 bases, and 7 bases lay between the germline ends. The CDR3 covers 11 residues. In germline, CDR1 is MDHEN, CDR2 SYDVKM. CDR3 amino acids: CASSFQGGYTF. Here the CDR3 DNA reads TGTGCCAGCAGTTTTCAGGGCGGCTACACCTTC.

The rearrangement joins TRBV5-1 to TRBJ2-3, with 16 bases fitting TRBD2. This CDR3 comprises 17 residues. In germline, CDR1 is SGHRS, CDR2 YFSETQ. Unmatched junction bases numbered 4, after V lost 4 bases and J lost 2 bases. The CDR3 region has the DNA TGCGCCAGCAGCGCGGGACTAGCGGGGGGGCCCACAGATACGCAGTATTTT. Amino acid sequence: CASSAGLAGGPTDTQYF.

This CDR3 reads CASRSVGGPSYGYTF. In DNA form, the CDR3 reads TGTGCCAGCAGGAGCGTCGGGGGACCCAGCTATGGCTACACCTTC. The chain uses TRBV28 and TRBJ1-2, with D possibly being TRBD1 (5 bases). The V and J ends lost 6 bases and 4 bases respectively, with 18 bases between them. The germline V gene has CDR1 MDHEN and CDR2 SYDVKM. The CDR3 consists of 15 residues.

The chain recombines TRBV5-4 with TRBJ2-1; 10 bases are a match to TRBD2. V was pared by 4 bases and J by 5 bases, with 6 bases of the junction left unmatched. This CDR3 contains 15 residues. Germline CDR1 is SGHNT and CDR2 is YYREEE (reference sequence). CDR3 sequence reads: CASSHGLAADNEQFF. In DNA form, the CDR3 reads TGTGCCAGCAGCCATGGACTAGCGGCGGACAATGAGCAGTTCTTC.

The chain combines TRBV9 with TRBJ1-3, with 8 bases matching TRBD1. This CDR3 is built from 16 residues. V gave up 0 bases and J gave up 0 bases; unmatched junction bases: 2. Germline CDR1 reads SGDLS; CDR2 reads YYNGEE. CDR3 residues: CASSVEGQGSGNTIYF. The CDR3 DNA is TGTGCCAGCAGCGTAGAAGGACAGGGCTCTGGAAACACCATATATTTT.

V gene TRBV19 combines with J gene TRBJ2-3; D gene uncertain. The V and J ends lost 5 bases and 4 bases respectively, with 7 bases between them. CDR1 is LNHDA and CDR2 is SQIVND in the germline V gene (reference sequence). The CDR3 contains 12 residues. CDR3 amino acids: CASSFLSDTQYF. CDR3 DNA sequence: TGTGCCAGTAGTTTCTTATCAGATACGCAGTATTTT.

This chain connects TRBV3-1 (or the pseudogene TRBV3-2) to TRBJ2-5; D uncertain. Germline CDR1 reads LGHDT; CDR2 reads YNNKEL (reference sequence). This CDR3 spans 14 amino acids. Trimming removed 5 bases at V and 5 bases at J, with 15 bases between. CDR3 nucleotide sequence: TGTGCCAGCAGCACCCCCAGGCCGTGGGAGACCCAGTACTTC. This codes for CASSTPRPWETQYF.

This sequence joins TRBV4-2 and TRBJ2-5; D unresolved. Germline values: CDR1 LGHNA, CDR2 YNFKEQ. The V end was cut by 4 bases, the J end by 3 bases, with 15 bases between. The CDR3 has 15 amino acids. The chain's CDR3 is CASSPTSLREETQYF. CDR3 DNA: TGTGCCAGCAGCCCGACTTCCCTCCGGGAAGAGACCCAGTACTTC.

V and J are TRBV7-2 and TRBJ1-1; perhaps TRBD1 as D (6 bases). V was trimmed by 5 bases and J by 7 bases, leaving 14 bases between them. CDR1 and CDR2 from the germline V gene are SGHTA and FQGNSA. The CDR3 runs to 13 residues. This chain's CDR3 is CASSLRQVSEAFF. In DNA, the CDR3 is TGTGCCAGCAGCCTCCGACAGGTTAGTGAAGCTTTCTTT.

This rearrangement joins TRBV5-6 to TRBJ2-1; perhaps TRBD2 as D (5 bases). CDR3 size: 13 residues. The V gene's germline CDR1 is SGHDT and CDR2 YYEEEE. The V and J ends lost 0 bases and 6 bases respectively, with 7 bases between them. CDR3 sequence: CASSLGRANEQFF. DNA of the CDR3: TGTGCCAGCAGCTTGGGGCGGGCCAATGAGCAGTTCTTC.